The rows below give T cell receptor beta chains drawn from one sample of a study of blood T cells in healthy people across ages. TCRdb fed the 5' RACE reads into MiXCR, producing one record per CDR3 protein. Of 1.5 million to 1.9 million distinct CDR3 sequences in the sample, less than 45% were seen once. Sequences were obtained from blood. The receptors derive from a young woman in good health. CDR3s include the opening cysteine and the closing phenylalanine or tryptophan. The D gene is left open where the match is weak. Some rows have no size entry. The others give once, few or many, or a class for an expanded clone.

j_call d_call clone_size v_call cdr3_aa cdr3_nt
TRBJ2-7 - - TRBV25-1 CASSDRRADEQYF TGTGCCAGCAGTGACCGTAGGGCGGACGAGCAGTACTTC
TRBJ2-7 - - TRBV7-3 CASSLTVAVTTYEQYF TGTGCCAGCAGCTTAACGGTCGCGGTGACTACCTACGAGCAGTACTTC
TRBJ2-2 - few TRBV29-1 CSAGGFGGRRITGELFF TGCAGCGCTGGGGGCTTTGGTGGACGGCGGATCACCGGGGAGCTGTTTTTT
TRBJ1-1 - - TRBV7-9 CASTSGYTEAFF TGTGCCAGCACCTCCGGGTACACTGAAGCTTTCTTT
TRBJ1-4 - - TRBV20-1 CSAPTAPKGQKTNEKLFF TGCAGTGCTCCGACAGCACCAAAAGGACAAAAAACTAATGAAAAACTGTTTTTT
TRBJ1-1 - - TRBV29-1 CSVEDARGWDTEAFF TGCAGCGTTGAAGATGCACGGGGCTGGGACACTGAAGCTTTCTTT
TRBJ1-5 - - TRBV6-2/TRBV6-3 CASSEKGSNQPQHF TGTGCCAGCAGCGAAAAGGGTAGCAATCAGCCCCAGCATTTT
TRBJ2-7 - - TRBV12-3/TRBV12-4 CASSLGDGAYNEQYF TGTGCCAGCAGTTTAGGGGACGGAGCCTACAATGAGCAGTACTTC
TRBJ2-1 - many TRBV6-5 CASSQGTTDNEQFF TGTGCCAGCAGTCAGGGGACTACGGATAATGAGCAGTTCTTC
TRBJ2-1 TRBD2 - TRBV6-6 CASSSGTSNDEQFF TGTGCCAGCAGTTCAGGGACTAGCAATGATGAGCAGTTCTTC
TRBJ1-1 - - TRBV12-3/TRBV12-4 CASSLGRGVEGEAFF TGTGCCAGCAGCCTAGGTAGAGGGGTGGAGGGCGAAGCTTTCTTT
TRBJ2-7 TRBD2 few TRBV5-1 CASSPGGNSYEQYF TGCGCCAGCAGCCCCGGGGGGAACTCCTACGAGCAGTACTTC
TRBJ1-2 - - TRBV27 CVSRSGRYGYTF TGTGTCAGCAGGAGCGGCCGCTATGGCTACACCTTC
TRBJ2-3 TRBD2 - TRBV20-1 CSAEQREGRVDTQYF TGCAGTGCCGAGCAGCGGGAAGGAAGAGTAGATACGCAGTATTTT
TRBJ2-5 - few TRBV4-1 CASSHYEAGPQETQYF TGCGCCAGCAGCCATTATGAGGCGGGACCCCAAGAGACCCAGTACTTC
TRBJ2-7 - - TRBV6-4 CASSAYGSADEQYF TGTGCCAGCAGTGCATATGGGAGCGCCGATGAGCAGTACTTC
TRBJ2-7 TRBD2 - TRBV6-2/TRBV6-3 CASSYGLAGHYNEQYF TGTGCCAGCAGTTACGGGCTAGCGGGACACTACAATGAGCAGTACTTC
TRBJ2-5 - - TRBV4-3 CASSHPLQETQYF TGCGCCAGCAGCCACCCTCTCCAAGAGACCCAGTACTTC
TRBJ2-2 - - TRBV9 CASSAPRGTGELFF TGTGCCAGCAGCGCCCCCCGAGGGACCGGGGAGCTGTTTTTT
TRBJ1-1 - - TRBV7-2 CASSNRVIITEAFF TGTGCCAGCAGCAACAGGGTCATTATCACTGAAGCTTTCTTT
TRBJ2-1 TRBD1 few TRBV7-9 CASSSYPTGANNEQFF TGTGCCAGCAGCTCCTACCCGACAGGGGCCAACAATGAGCAGTTCTTC
TRBJ2-7 TRBD2 - TRBV20-1 CSTGTSGNYEQYF TGCAGTACTGGGACTAGCGGGAATTACGAGCAGTACTTC
TRBJ2-7 - - TRBV19 CASSIGLSYEQYF TGTGCCAGTAGTATAGGTTTAAGCTACGAGCAGTACTTC
TRBJ1-1 - once TRBV12-3/TRBV12-4 CVSSFRGARTEAFF TGTGTCAGCAGTTTTCGGGGGGCGCGCACTGAAGCTTTCTTT
TRBJ1-1 - - TRBV27 CASTRHQGSEAFF TGTGCCAGCACTCGTCATCAGGGGTCTGAAGCTTTCTTT
TRBJ2-7 - - TRBV6-2/TRBV6-3 CASSYIHASYEQYF TGTGCCAGCAGTTACATCCACGCTAGCTACGAGCAGTACTTC
TRBJ1-2 - - TRBV18 CASSPLQLYGYTF TGTGCCAGCTCACCATTACAGCTTTATGGCTACACCTTC
TRBJ2-7 TRBD2 few TRBV20-1 CSARQGGGYEQYF TGCAGTGCTAGACAGGGCGGGGGCTACGAGCAGTACTTC
TRBJ2-1 TRBD1 - TRBV4-2 CASSQGQGESYEQFF TGTGCCAGCAGCCAAGGACAGGGAGAGTCCTACGAGCAGTTCTTC
TRBJ2-3 TRBD1 few TRBV9 CASSVEGGQAGDTQYF TGTGCCAGCAGCGTAGAGGGGGGACAGGCGGGAGATACGCAGTATTTT
TRBJ2-3 - many TRBV29-1 CSVEGRRASDTQYF TGCAGCGTTGAAGGCAGGAGAGCATCGGATACGCAGTATTTT